Below, 30 T cell receptor beta chains from the same sample are listed, as sequenced in a study of a mutant IDH1 vaccine in newly diagnosed glioma. No antigens are known for them. The table came from immunoSEQ multiplex PCR; TCRdb's copy has only in-frame clones and leaves some out. The repertoire includes 50,000 to 60,000 clones, approximately 80% of them detected once, and roughly 6% sits in the top ten. The time point was: week 23, last vaccination. Topical imiquimod was applied with each vaccine dose, which held 300 ug of mutant IDH1 20-mer peptide. This specimen consisted of PBMCs, obtained from a glioma patient whose treatment included an IDH1 peptide vaccine. The receptor source for this set is a man aged 40-50 years with glioma.

This clone was picked up a small number of times. The rearrangement links TRBV5-1 to TRBJ2-3; D uncertain. Germline CDR1 is SGHRS and CDR2 is YFSETQ. Trimming pared 4 bases from V and 0 bases from J, leaving 12 bases between. The CDR3 spans 15 residues. The CDR3 spells CASSRLGHSTDTQYF. The CDR3 nucleotides are TGCGCCAGCAGCCGGCTCGGCCATAGCACAGATACGCAGTATTTT.

The genes are TRBV14 and TRBJ2-7; D not resolved. The CDR3 is 15 amino acids. CDR1 is SGHDN, CDR2 FVKESK, per germline. The germline V and J ends were trimmed by 1 base and 7 bases, with 17 bases remaining between them. The CDR3 DNA follows: TGTGCCAGCAGCCAAGTCGGATTCGAGTTGACGGAGCAGTACTTC. This encodes CASSQVGFELTEQYF.

The chain recombines TRBV29-1 with TRBJ2-7, with D possibly being TRBD2 (5 bases). The CDR3 consists of 12 residues. The V gene lost 5 bases and the J gene lost 0 bases, with 8 bases spanning the gap. The germline V gene encodes CDR1 SQVTM and CDR2 ANQGSEA. The CDR3 sequence: CSVRESSYEQYF. The CDR3 DNA follows: TGCAGCGTTAGGGAGAGCTCCTACGAGCAGTACTTC.

CDR3 DNA sequence: TGTGCCAGCAGCTTAGAACAGGGCCTTTCACCCCTCCACTTT. Translated, it gives CASSLEQGLSPLHF. The chain joins TRBV7-9 to TRBJ1-6, with D possibly TRBD1 on 6 matching bases. The CDR3 is 14 residues long. Trimming removed 1 base from V and 9 bases from J, with 10 bases in between. Looked up from germline, CDR1 is SEHNR and CDR2 is FQNEAQ (reference sequence).

V usage is TRBV4-2 and J usage is TRBJ1-5; D perhaps matches TRBD1 (5 bases). The germline V and J ends were trimmed by 1 base and 4 bases, with 14 bases remaining between them. Germline-derived CDR1 and CDR2 are LGHNA and YNFKEQ. CDR3 length: 16 amino acids. The CDR3, as DNA: TGTGCCAGCAGCCAAGGTGAGGGGCTTCGGAATCAGCCCCAGCATTTT. Protein: CASSQGEGLRNQPQHF.

The sample holds many counts of this clone. V gene TRBV5-5 combines with J gene TRBJ1-2; D gene unclear. CDR3 length: 14 amino acids. Deletions cut 1 base from V and 2 bases from J, with 9 bases between. Germline CDR1 is SGHKS and CDR2 is YYEKEE (reference sequence). In nucleotides, the CDR3 is TGTGCCAGCAGCTTGCCCAGCTACAACTATGGCTACACCTTC. Protein: CASSLPSYNYGYTF.

The J gene is TRBJ2-4, the V gene TRBV25-1; no reliable D call. Germline CDR1 and CDR2: MGHDK and SYGVNS. CDR3 length equals 16 residues. The V gene lost 5 bases and the J gene lost 1 base, with 15 bases spanning the gap. The CDR3 spells CASSTWWDSAKNIQYF. In nucleotides, the CDR3 is TGTGCCAGCAGTACCTGGTGGGATTCGGCCAAAAACATTCAGTACTTC.

V is TRBV2 and J is TRBJ2-5; possibly TRBD1 for D (6 bases). With 6 bases removed from V and 1 base from J, the gap between germline ends came to 18 bases. This CDR3 has 16 residues. Germline-derived CDR1 and CDR2 are SNHLY and FYNNEI. The CDR3 DNA reads as TGTGCCAGCAGCGGGGTGGGGACAACGGGCCAAGAGACCCAGTACTTC. Amino acids: CASSGVGTTGQETQYF.

V gene TRBV19 combines with J gene TRBJ1-6; tentative D call: TRBD1 (5 bases). Germline CDR1 reads LNHDA; CDR2 reads SQIVND (reference sequence). The CDR3 runs 15 residues. V was trimmed by 2 bases and J by 5 bases, leaving 10 bases between them. CDR3 DNA: TGTGCCAGTAGTATACGCAGGGCGGATAATTCACCCCTCCACTTT. This translates into CASSIRRADNSPLHF.

The chain carries TRBV5-1 and TRBJ2-5; a weak D match, TRBD2 (6 bases). Germline V gene lookup returns CDR1 SGHRS and CDR2 YFSETQ. The CDR3 loop spans 16 amino acids. The V and J ends lost 0 bases and 1 base respectively, with 13 bases between them. CDR3 in DNA: TGCGCCAGCAGCTTGGAAGGGGCGGGGCCCCAAGAGACCCAGTACTTC. It translates to CASSLEGAGPQETQYF.

The table lists this clone with a count of one. This chain links TRBV30 with TRBJ2-2, with D unclear. The CDR3 covers 13 residues. The V end lost 3 bases, the J end lost 3 bases, and 8 bases lay between the germline ends. The germline V gene has CDR1 GTSNPN and CDR2 SVGIG (reference sequence). The CDR3 loop is CAWRDLDTGELFF. The CDR3 bases are TGTGCCTGGAGGGACCTGGACACCGGGGAGCTGTTTTTT.

The chain employs TRBV5-4 and TRBJ2-1; 7 bases fit TRBD2. After removal of 2 bases from V and 9 bases from J, the junction contained 5 bases not matched to a gene. Germline V gives CDR1 SGHNT, CDR2 YYREEE (reference sequence). The CDR3 has 13 amino acids. The chain's CDR3 is CASSFGLGVEQFF. The CDR3 nucleotides read TGTGCCAGCAGCTTCGGACTAGGGGTTGAGCAGTTCTTC.

In DNA form, the CDR3 reads TGTGCCAGCTCGGTCGGGACAGGAAACACCATATATTTT. It codes for CASSVGTGNTIYF. The genes are TRBV6-1 and TRBJ1-3; the D gene is possibly TRBD1 (6 bases). With 8 bases removed from V and 4 bases from J, the gap between germline ends came to 12 bases. The CDR3 sequence is 13 residues long. Germline-derived CDR1 and CDR2 are MNHNS and SASEGT.

The V and J genes are TRBV7-9 and TRBJ2-6; D not certain. The CDR3 is 15 residues long. Trimming cost V 5 bases and J 4 bases, with 12 bases left between them. Per the germline V gene, CDR1 is SEHNR and CDR2 is FQNEAQ (reference sequence). In DNA form, the CDR3 reads TGTGCCAGCAGCCCCAAGAGCTTCGGGGCCAACGTCCTGACTTTC. Translated, it gives CASSPKSFGANVLTF.

The chain recombines TRBV7-9 with TRBJ1-3; D is undetermined. This CDR3 comprises 15 residues. V was trimmed by 4 bases and J by 2 bases, leaving 12 bases between them. Germline V lookup: CDR1 SEHNR, CDR2 FQNEAQ (reference sequence). This CDR3 is CASSSDWEPGNTIYF. The CDR3 nucleotides are TGTGCCAGCAGCTCGGACTGGGAGCCTGGAAACACCATATATTTT.

The chain carries TRBV4-2 and TRBJ2-5; 7 bases match TRBD2. The V and J ends lost 1 base and 6 bases, in that order; junction bases with no gene match: 8. The CDR3 sequence is 15 residues long. The V gene's germline CDR1 is LGHNA and CDR2 YNFKEQ. For the CDR3, the DNA is TGTGCCAGCAGCCAAGTCGGACTAGACTCTCAGACCCAGTACTTC. This translates into CASSQVGLDSQTQYF.

The rearrangement links TRBV19 to TRBJ1-5, with D possibly being TRBD1 (5 bases). Deletions cut 3 bases from V and 7 bases from J, with 22 bases between. The CDR3 consists of 17 residues. CDR1 is LNHDA, CDR2 SQIVND, per germline (reference sequence). The CDR3 DNA sequence: TGTGCCAGTAGTATTGGGCACGGGGGGGTCATCAACCAGCCCCAGCATTTT. Its translation is CASSIGHGGVINQPQHF.

The chain couples TRBV27 to TRBJ1-1; 8 bases line up with TRBD1. Germline CDR1 and CDR2: MNHEY and SMNVEV (reference sequence). J gave up 8 bases and V 3 bases, and 8 bases lay outside the gene matches. The CDR3 runs to 14 residues. The CDR3 region is CASSFGAGGMEAFF. In DNA, the CDR3 is TGTGCCAGCAGTTTTGGGGCAGGGGGCATGGAAGCTTTCTTT.

V is TRBV7-9 and J is TRBJ2-1; D is possibly TRBD2 (6 bases). V lost 1 base and J 3 bases, leaving 10 bases between the germline ends. This CDR3 has 15 residues. Germline CDR1 and CDR2: SEHNR and FQNEAQ (reference sequence). CDR3 bases: TGTGCCAGCAGCTTAGGACGGGGAGGCTACAATGAGCAGTTCTTC. It yields the protein CASSLGRGGYNEQFF. Variable domain in full (rest from reference TRBV7-9 and TRBJ2-1): DTGVSQNPRHKITKRGQNVTFRCDPISEHNRLYWYRQTLGQGPEFLTYFQNEAQLEKSRLLSDRFSAERPKGSFSTLEIQRTEQGDSAMYLCASSLGRGGYNEQFFGPGTRLTVL.

In nucleotides, the CDR3 is TGTGCCAGCAGTGAACTCCCCAGGGGGGTTGAAAAACTGTTTTTT. This encodes CASSELPRGVEKLFF. The gene calls are TRBV2 and TRBJ1-4; 7 bases map to TRBD1. From germline, CDR1 is SNHLY and CDR2 FYNNEI. The length of the CDR3 is 15 residues. The junction had 7 bases not matched to a gene; V was cut back by 2 bases and J by 7 bases.

This clone was observed a handful of times. One junction end disagrees with the germline gene, perhaps due to a read error. The chain joins TRBV5-1 to TRBJ1-1; D perhaps matches TRBD1 (6 bases). The CDR3 contains 15 residues. From germline, CDR1 is SGHRS and CDR2 YFSETQ. The CDR3 region has the DNA TGCGCCAGCACCTTGGACGGACAGAAGAACACTGAAGCTTTCTTT. Translated, it gives CASTLDGQKNTEAFF.

V usage is TRBV5-1 and J usage is TRBJ1-6; 10 bases agree with TRBD1. V trimming: 3 bases; J trimming: 8 bases; junction bases outside the gene matches: 14. This CDR3 has 18 amino acids. The germline CDR1 and CDR2 sequences are SGHRS and YFSETQ. The DNA of the CDR3 is TGCGCCAGCAGCTCATTGGTTGGGGGGACAGGGGTGGATTCACCCCTCCACTTT. Its translation: CASSSLVGGTGVDSPLHF.

This clone was observed a handful of times. The V call is TRBV28, the J call TRBJ2-7; D is unclear. The CDR3 runs 11 residues. Trimming took off 4 bases at V and 3 bases at J, with 4 bases between the two ends. Per the germline V gene, CDR1 is MDHEN and CDR2 is SYDVKM. The CDR3 DNA follows: TGTGCCAGCAGTTCCCGCTACGAGCAGTACTTC. Amino acid sequence: CASSSRYEQYF.

J is TRBJ1-2 and V is TRBV4-2, with D tentatively TRBD1 (5 bases). Germline V lookup: CDR1 LGHNA, CDR2 YNFKEQ. The length of the CDR3 is 15 residues. V gave up 5 bases and J gave up 3 bases, with 16 bases separating them. CDR3 nucleotides: TGTGCCAGCAGCTCAGAGGGGCCGGGGGACTATGGCTACACCTTC. Translating it yields CASSSEGPGDYGYTF.

This chain connects TRBV7-9 to TRBJ1-2; 11 bases are shared with TRBD1. Trimming cost V 4 bases and J 5 bases; bases outside gene matches: 6. The CDR3 covers 15 residues. Germline V lookup: CDR1 SEHNR, CDR2 FQNEAQ (reference sequence). The CDR3 DNA follows: TGTGCCAGCAGCTACCGGGACAGGGGGGTTTATGGCTACACCTTC. Amino acids: CASSYRDRGVYGYTF.

The rearrangement links TRBV18 to TRBJ2-2, with D tentatively TRBD1 or TRBD2 (5 bases each). Germline CDR1 and CDR2: KGHSH and LQKENI. The CDR3 extends over 14 amino acids. The V end was cut by 4 bases, the J end by 2 bases, with 8 bases between. The CDR3, as DNA: TGTGCCAGCTCACGGGACCAAAACACCGGGGAGCTGTTTTTT. This sequence encodes CASSRDQNTGELFF.

This chain connects TRBV5-1 to TRBJ2-7; possibly TRBD1 for D (6 bases). Germline V gene sequence: CDR1 SGHRS, CDR2 YFSETQ. This CDR3 is 13 amino acids long. The V gene lost 4 bases and the J gene lost 4 bases, with 12 bases spanning the gap. The CDR3 coding sequence is TGCGCCAGCAGCCGCTGGACAGATTACGAGCAGTACTTC. This codes for CASSRWTDYEQYF.

The genes are TRBV19 and TRBJ1-6; weak D call: TRBD1 (5 bases). The length of the CDR3 is 14 residues. V was clipped by 3 bases and J by 8 bases, with 11 bases between them. Germline V lookup: CDR1 LNHDA, CDR2 SQIVND (reference sequence). CDR3 bases: TGTGCCAGTAGTATCGGACCGGGGGATTCACCCCTCCACTTT. This codes for CASSIGPGDSPLHF.

J is TRBJ1-3 and V is TRBV15; D gene unclear. V was pared by 0 bases and J by 0 bases, with 9 bases between. The CDR3 is 16 residues long. Germline loops: CDR1 LNHNV, CDR2 YYDKDF (reference sequence). The CDR3 nucleotides read TGTGCCACCAGCAGAGAACTTGCGAGCTCTGGAAACACCATATATTTT. Translating it yields CATSRELASSGNTIYF.

This chain uses TRBV5-4 with TRBJ2-5; D might be TRBD2 (5 bases). The germline V and J ends were trimmed by 3 bases and 5 bases, with 11 bases remaining between them. This CDR3 is built from 13 residues. Looked up from germline, CDR1 is SGHNT and CDR2 is YYREEE (reference sequence). CDR3 amino acids: CASSSASGETQYF. In nucleotides, the CDR3 is TGTGCCAGCAGCTCAGCCTCGGGGGAGACCCAGTACTTC.